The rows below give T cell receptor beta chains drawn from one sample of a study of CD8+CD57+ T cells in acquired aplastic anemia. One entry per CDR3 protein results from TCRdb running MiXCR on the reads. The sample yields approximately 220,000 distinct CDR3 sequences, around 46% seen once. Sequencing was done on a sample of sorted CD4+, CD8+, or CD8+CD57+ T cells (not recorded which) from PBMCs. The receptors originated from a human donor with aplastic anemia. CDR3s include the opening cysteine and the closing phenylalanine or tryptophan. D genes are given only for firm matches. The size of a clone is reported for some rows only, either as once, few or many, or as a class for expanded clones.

DNA: TGCGCCAGCAGCCAAGATTCAGATACGCAGTATTTT
CDR3: CASSQDSDTQYF
D: .
J: TRBJ2-3
V: TRBV4-3
size: many

DNA: TGTGCCAGCAAGCCTTGGGACAGTCCCTTACCCCTCCACTTT
CDR3: CASKPWDSPLPLHF
D: TRBD1
J: TRBJ1-6
V: TRBV2
size: .

DNA: TGTGCCAGCAGCGTAGAGGGGGGGGGATACTACAATGAGCAGTTCTTC
CDR3: CASSVEGGGYYNEQFF
D: .
J: TRBJ2-1
V: TRBV9
size: many

DNA: TGTGCCAGCAGTGACGGGGGCGGGGGAGACACTGAAGCTTTCTTT
CDR3: CASSDGGGGDTEAFF
D: .
J: TRBJ1-1
V: TRBV7-2
size: .

DNA: TGCAGCGTTTTCAATGGGAACACTGAAGCTTTCTTT
CDR3: CSVFNGNTEAFF
D: .
J: TRBJ1-1
V: TRBV29-1
size: .

DNA: TGTGCCAGCAGTGAACCGAAGAAACTGTTTTTT
CDR3: CASSEPKKLFF
D: .
J: TRBJ1-4
V: TRBV2
size: .

DNA: TGCAGTGCCCCGGACCCGAGCTCCTACGAGCAGTACTTC
CDR3: CSAPDPSSYEQYF
D: .
J: TRBJ2-7
V: TRBV20-1
size: many

DNA: TGTGCCAGCAGCTGGGAGAGAAGAGACGAGCAGTACTTC
CDR3: CASSWERRDEQYF
D: .
J: TRBJ2-7
V: TRBV7-2
size: .

DNA: TGTGCCAGCTCGTCCTTTGAAGGGGGCGCATCCTACGAGCAGTACTTC
CDR3: CASSSFEGGASYEQYF
D: TRBD1
J: TRBJ2-7
V: TRBV7-2
size: .

DNA: TGCAGTGCTAGAGATTCGTCCGCCACTAACTATGGCTACACCTTC
CDR3: CSARDSSATNYGYTF
D: .
J: TRBJ1-2
V: TRBV20-1
size: many

DNA: TGTGCCAGCAGCTCAGACAGCTTCTATGGCTACACCTTC
CDR3: CASSSDSFYGYTF
D: .
J: TRBJ1-2
V: TRBV7-2
size: .

DNA: TGCAGTGCTAGAGATGGGTTTGCGGTAGCGGGTTGGGAGACCCAGTACTTC
CDR3: CSARDGFAVAGWETQYF
D: TRBD2
J: TRBJ2-5
V: TRBV20-1
size: .

DNA: TGTGCCAGCAGTGGTGGGCCCGGTTCCTATAATTCACCCCTCCACTTT
CDR3: CASSGGPGSYNSPLHF
D: .
J: TRBJ1-6
V: TRBV12-3/TRBV12-4
size: .

DNA: TGTGCCAGCAGCTCCGGGGGGCTGAGCACTGAAGCTTTCTTT
CDR3: CASSSGGLSTEAFF
D: .
J: TRBJ1-1
V: TRBV5-5
size: many

DNA: TGTGCCAGCAGCTTAGCCCCAGGAGGCTACACCTTC
CDR3: CASSLAPGGYTF
D: .
J: TRBJ1-2
V: TRBV7-2
size: .

DNA: TGTGCCAGCAGCCTAAAGCGGAACACTGAAGCTTTCTTT
CDR3: CASSLKRNTEAFF
D: .
J: TRBJ1-1
V: TRBV7-9
size: .

DNA: TGTGCCAGCAGACCCATGACAGACGCTAACTATGGCTACACCTTC
CDR3: CASRPMTDANYGYTF
D: .
J: TRBJ1-2
V: TRBV7-3
size: .

DNA: TGTGCCAGCAGTATCAACTACAATGAGCAGTTCTTC
CDR3: CASSINYNEQFF
D: .
J: TRBJ2-1
V: TRBV27
size: .

DNA: TGTGCCAGCAGTGAGACTAGCGGGAGTGCCAATGAGCAGTTCTTC
CDR3: CASSETSGSANEQFF
D: TRBD2
J: TRBJ2-1
V: TRBV6-4
size: many

DNA: TGTGCCAGCAGCGAAACGGGGGCCAACGTCCTGACTTTC
CDR3: CASSETGANVLTF
D: .
J: TRBJ2-6
V: TRBV7-2
size: .

DNA: TGTGCCAGCAGTTACCTTGGACGTGAGCAGTTCTTC
CDR3: CASSYLGREQFF
D: .
J: TRBJ2-1
V: TRBV6-6
size: .

DNA: TGCGCCAGCAGCTTGCTGTTCACTCGCGATGGCTACACCTTC
CDR3: CASSLLFTRDGYTF
D: .
J: TRBJ1-2
V: TRBV5-1
size: .

DNA: TGTGCCAGCAGTGAAGCGCTTCGTGGGTATGGCTACACCTTC
CDR3: CASSEALRGYGYTF
D: .
J: TRBJ1-2
V: TRBV2
size: .

DNA: TGTGCCAGCAGTGACTCGGGGCAGGGGGGCTACACCTTC
CDR3: CASSDSGQGGYTF
D: .
J: TRBJ1-2
V: TRBV6-6
size: .

DNA: TGTGCCAGTAGTATAGATCCAGCGAGGAGTCAGCCCCAGCATTTT
CDR3: CASSIDPARSQPQHF
D: .
J: TRBJ1-5
V: TRBV19
size: .

DNA: TGTGCCAGCAGTGGGTACACCGCGGAGAACACTGAAGCTTTCTTT
CDR3: CASSGYTAENTEAFF
D: .
J: TRBJ1-1
V: TRBV25-1
size: .

DNA: TGCAGTGCTAGCCGGGACAGGGGCTCCTACGAGCAGTACTTC
CDR3: CSASRDRGSYEQYF
D: TRBD1
J: TRBJ2-7
V: TRBV20-1
size: .

DNA: TGTGCCAACAGGGGGGGGGATGGCTACACCTTC
CDR3: CANRGGDGYTF
D: TRBD1
J: TRBJ1-2
V: TRBV7-2
size: many

DNA: TGTGCCGCAGAGGGGACGGAGGTTCTAGCGGGAGGCACAGATACGCAGTATTTT
CDR3: CAAEGTEVLAGGTDTQYF
D: TRBD2
J: TRBJ2-3
V: TRBV2
size: .

DNA: TGTGCCAGCAGCTCCACAAGAGGATTGGACGAGCAGTACTTC
CDR3: CASSSTRGLDEQYF
D: .
J: TRBJ2-7
V: TRBV11-2
size: .

DNA: TGCGCCAGCAGGTCCAGGGTTAACTATGGCTACACCTTC
CDR3: CASRSRVNYGYTF
D: .
J: TRBJ1-2
V: TRBV5-1
size: many

DNA: TGTGCCAGTAGTATTACTACTAGTAGCGGTGATACGCAGTATTTT
CDR3: CASSITTSSGDTQYF
D: .
J: TRBJ2-3
V: TRBV19
size: .

DNA: TGCGCCAGCAGTGATCAATCACCCCTCCACTTT
CDR3: CASSDQSPLHF
D: .
J: TRBJ1-6
V: TRBV10-2
size: few

DNA: TGTGCCAGCGAAGGGGGGGGAGAGACCCAGTACTTC
CDR3: CASEGGGETQYF
D: .
J: TRBJ2-5
V: TRBV7-8
size: .

DNA: TGTGCCATCAGTGATGCGGCGAGGGCCCGAGAGACCCAGTACTTC
CDR3: CAISDAARARETQYF
D: .
J: TRBJ2-5
V: TRBV10-3
size: .

DNA: TGCGCCAGCAGTGGCGGGATTTACAATGAGCAGTTCTTC
CDR3: CASSGGIYNEQFF
D: .
J: TRBJ2-1
V: TRBV10-2
size: .